The 31 T cell receptor beta chains reported below all come from one sample, sequenced in a study of cytomegalovirus exposure and HLA in healthy donors. PCR employed 60 Vbeta and 13 Jbeta primers. TCRdb's copy holds only in-frame clones and misses some; the assay was immunoSEQ multiplex PCR. The profile shows approximately 100,000 clones, roughly 71% of them singletons. Sequenced sample: PBMCs. These receptors were obtained from a man aged 50 or older in good health and CMV-seronegative.

This clone was seen a few times. The chain uses TRBV9 and TRBJ1-6; D is perhaps TRBD1 (5 bases). The CDR3 extends over 16 amino acids. Germline V lookup: CDR1 SGDLS, CDR2 YYNGEE. Trimming shortened V by 3 bases and J by 6 bases, and 16 bases separated the two germline ends. The CDR3 region is CASSGTGLGVNSPLHF. CDR3 nucleotides: TGTGCCAGCAGCGGCACAGGCCTAGGAGTTAATTCACCCCTCCACTTT.

This chain links TRBV25-1 with TRBJ1-4; TRBD1 might be the D (6 bases). This CDR3 has 14 residues. V shed 0 bases and J shed 6 bases, with 8 bases lying between them. The germline CDR1 and CDR2 sequences are MGHDK and SYGVNS. The CDR3 bases are TGTGCCAGCAGTGAATACAGGGGACATGAAAAACTGTTTTTT. Residues: CASSEYRGHEKLFF. The full variable domain, its missing parts supplied by reference TRBV25-1 and TRBJ1-4, is EADIYQTPRYLVIGTGKKITLECSQTMGHDKMYWYQQDPGMELHLIHYSYGVNSTEKGDLSSESTVSRIRTEHFPLTLESARPSHTSQYLCASSEYRGHEKLFFGSGTQLSVL.

V usage is TRBV6-1 and J usage is TRBJ1-2; TRBD1 agrees at 8 bases. Germline values: CDR1 MNHNS, CDR2 SASEGT. The CDR3 is 14 residues long. V shed 6 bases and J 7 bases; nucleotides not matched to a gene: 10. The CDR3 bases are TGTGCCAGCAGAGCGACAGGGGAAGGAGGTGGCTACACCTTC. This encodes CASRATGEGGGYTF.

This clone showed up just once. J is TRBJ2-5 and V is TRBV5-4; 7 bases agree with TRBD1. Germline CDR1 and CDR2: SGHNT and YYREEE (reference sequence). The CDR3 runs 14 residues. V lost 3 bases and J lost 4; bases outside the gene matches: 6. The CDR3 region is CASSSGQKIETQYF. CDR3 DNA sequence: TGTGCCAGCAGCTCGGGACAGAAGATAGAGACCCAGTACTTC. Full variable domain (rest looked up from reference TRBV5-4 and TRBJ2-5): ETGVTQSPTHLIKTRGQQVTLRCSSQSGHNTVSWYQQALGQGPQFIFQYYREEENGRGNFPPRFSGLQFPNYSSELNVNALELDDSALYLCASSSGQKIETQYFGPGTRLLVL.

In its sample, this clone was seen once. The CDR3 protein is CASSPGGGETGELFF. The CDR3 coding sequence is TGCGCCAGCAGCCCCGGGGGGGGCGAGACCGGGGAGCTGTTTTTT. The chain links TRBV5-1 to TRBJ2-2, with 8 nucleotides matching TRBD2. This CDR3 is 15 amino acids long. Germline lookup yields CDR1 SGHRS and CDR2 YFSETQ. V shed 4 bases, J shed 5 bases, and the junction held 7 bases outside the gene matches.

The chain couples TRBV7-2 to TRBJ1-2; D uncertain. Germline CDR1 and CDR2: SGHTA and FQGNSA. With 5 bases removed from V and 6 bases from J, the gap between germline ends came to 13 bases. The CDR3 is made up of 13 amino acids. The CDR3 spells CASSGPKPHGYTF. The CDR3 DNA sequence: TGTGCCAGCAGCGGGCCAAAACCACATGGCTACACCTTC.

This clone was found a few times. The chain links TRBV16 to TRBJ2-1, with TRBD1 matching over 10 bases. CDR1 KGHSY and CDR2 FQNENV come from the germline V gene. The CDR3 sequence is 16 residues long. V gave up 4 bases and J gave up 6 bases; unmatched junction bases: 9. Written as DNA, the CDR3 is TGTGCCAGCAGCCCAGCCCTCGGGACAGGGGTCAATGAGCAGTTCTTC. This codes for CASSPALGTGVNEQFF.

The chain employs TRBV5-4 and TRBJ1-2; 9 positions agree with TRBD1. The V and J ends lost 5 bases and 8 bases, in that order; junction bases with no gene match: 13. This CDR3 is 15 amino acids long. The germline gives CDR1 SGHNT, CDR2 YYREEE (reference sequence). The CDR3 loop reads CASSLTGGASIGYTF. For the CDR3, the DNA is TGTGCCAGCAGTCTTACAGGGGGCGCATCAATAGGCTACACCTTC.

This clone appeared a few times. The chain recombines TRBV28 with TRBJ1-6, with D possibly being TRBD1 (5 bases). The V end lost 6 bases, the J end lost 16 bases, and 22 bases lay between the germline ends. This CDR3 has 14 residues. Germline-derived CDR1 and CDR2 are MDHEN and SYDVKM. The CDR3 bases are TGTGCCAGCAGCCTCTACTCTACAGGCAGGGAACTCCACTTT. Translation gives CASSLYSTGRELHF.

This rearrangement joins TRBV9 to TRBJ2-2; D possibly corresponds to TRBD1 (5 bases). V was clipped by 0 bases and J by 3 bases, with 12 bases between them. Germline V gives CDR1 SGDLS, CDR2 YYNGEE. The CDR3 covers 16 residues. The CDR3 nucleotides are TGTGCCAGCAGCGTAGGATTCATCAGGGACACCGGGGAGCTGTTTTTT. This encodes CASSVGFIRDTGELFF.

The rearrangement joins TRBV5-4 to TRBJ1-2, with a weak D call TRBD1 (5 bases). Looked up from germline, CDR1 is SGHNT and CDR2 is YYREEE (reference sequence). V was clipped by 2 bases and J by 2 bases, with 19 bases between them. The CDR3 length is 17 residues. The CDR3 sequence: CASSLGGTSTLNYGYTF. The CDR3, as DNA: TGTGCCAGCAGCTTAGGAGGGACCTCCACCCTAAACTATGGCTACACCTTC.

The chain links TRBV4-2 to TRBJ2-7; D remains ambiguous. The CDR3 covers 15 residues. Trimming stripped 2 bases from V and 11 bases from J, with 22 bases between. The germline V gene has CDR1 LGHNA and CDR2 YNFKEQ. The CDR3 DNA is TGTGCCAGCAGCCAACTGTGGAGAAATCAAGAGACCAAGTACTTC. Protein sequence: CASSQLWRNQETKYF.

A single count supports this clone. The chain couples TRBV30 to TRBJ2-5; TRBD2 agrees at 12 bases. Germline trimming cut 1 base from V and 2 bases from J; bases unmatched to any gene: 2. The CDR3 extends over 15 amino acids. CDR1 is GTSNPN, CDR2 SVGIG, per germline (reference sequence). CDR3 region: CAWSGGLAGQETQYF. CDR3 nucleotides: TGTGCCTGGAGTGGGGGACTAGCGGGTCAAGAGACCCAGTACTTC.

This chain joins TRBV19 and TRBJ2-3; D call uncertain. The CDR3 has 13 amino acids. The V gene's germline CDR1 is LNHDA and CDR2 SQIVND (reference sequence). V was cut by 6 bases and J by 6 bases, with 13 bases left in between. CDR3 loop: CASRNGVGDTQYF. The CDR3 nucleotides are TGTGCCAGTAGAAACGGAGTGGGTGATACGCAGTATTTT.

There are many counts of this clone. The CDR3 region has the DNA TGCGCCAGCAGCTTGTTACAGGGCGGCACAGATACGCAGTATTTT. This codes for CASSLLQGGTDTQYF. The rearrangement joins TRBV5-1 to TRBJ2-3; tentative D call: TRBD1 (6 bases). This CDR3 is 15 amino acids long. The ends were cut back, 1 base at V and 1 base at J, with 10 bases in the middle. The germline CDR1 and CDR2 sequences are SGHRS and YFSETQ.

This chain links TRBV2 with TRBJ2-7, with 10 bases that match TRBD2. The ends lost 4 bases at V and 6 bases at J; junction bases unmatched: 9. This CDR3 contains 15 residues. Germline V gene data show CDR1 as SNHLY and CDR2 as FYNNEI. In nucleotides, the CDR3 is TGTGCCAGCAGTGTGAACCTAGCGGGAGTTACCGAGCAGTACTTC. Its translation: CASSVNLAGVTEQYF. Looking up the rest from reference TRBV2 and TRBJ2-7 gives the full variable domain: EPEVTQTPSHQVTQMGQEVILRCVPISNHLYFYWYRQILGQKVEFLVSFYNNEISEKSEIFDDQFSVERPDGSNFTLKIRSTKLEDSAMYFCASSVNLAGVTEQYFGPGTRLTVT.

This sequence joins TRBV5-1 and TRBJ1-4; D remains ambiguous. Germline lookup yields CDR1 SGHRS and CDR2 YFSETQ. The V gene lost 0 bases and the J gene lost 4 bases, with 7 bases spanning the gap. This CDR3 region has 14 residues. Here the CDR3 reads CASSLGLSNEKLFF. CDR3 in DNA: TGCGCCAGCAGCTTGGGACTCAGTAATGAAAAACTGTTTTTT.

The genes are TRBV19 and TRBJ2-3; 7 positions agree with TRBD2. This CDR3 contains 15 residues. The V gene end was trimmed by 8 bases and the J gene end by 2 bases; junction bases not matched to a gene: 10. Germline CDR1 reads LNHDA; CDR2 reads SQIVND (reference sequence). CDR3 region: CASGRGPGATDTQYF. The DNA for the CDR3 is TGTGCCAGTGGGAGGGGACCTGGGGCCACAGATACGCAGTATTTT.

In its sample, this clone was seen a few times. The gene calls are TRBV6-1 and TRBJ1-1, with 9 bases fitting TRBD1. CDR3 length equals 15 residues. After removal of 4 bases from V and 8 bases from J, the junction contained 11 bases not matched to a gene. In germline, CDR1 is MNHNS, CDR2 SASEGT. In DNA, the CDR3 is TGTGCCAGCAGTGGACAGAACCGGGACAGGGTAGAAGCTTTCTTT. It translates to CASSGQNRDRVEAFF.

This chain uses TRBV19 with TRBJ1-5; possibly TRBD1 for D (6 bases). Trimming shortened V by 6 bases and J by 0 bases, and 12 bases separated the two germline ends. The CDR3 totals 15 residues. Germline-derived CDR1 and CDR2 are LNHDA and SQIVND (reference sequence). The chain's CDR3 is CASSSRTVSNQPQHF. The CDR3 region has the DNA TGTGCCAGTAGCTCTCGGACAGTTAGCAATCAGCCCCAGCATTTT.

This chain connects TRBV20-1 to TRBJ2-7; D is perhaps TRBD2 (5 bases). Trimming removed 3 bases at V and 2 bases at J, with 5 bases between. Germline CDR1 and CDR2: DFQATT and SNEGSKA (reference sequence). The CDR3 extends over 11 amino acids. The CDR3 region is CSAREAYEQYF. As DNA, the CDR3 is TGCAGTGCTAGGGAGGCCTACGAGCAGTACTTC.

This chain links TRBV4-1 with TRBJ2-5; 11 bases fit TRBD2. Losses at the gene ends were 4 bases for V and 2 bases for J; bases not matched to a gene: 3. The CDR3 spans 15 residues. The germline CDR1 and CDR2 sequences are MGHRA and YSYEKL. DNA of the CDR3: TGCGCCAGCAGCCCTTTAGCGGGGGGGCAAGAGACCCAGTACTTC. It codes for CASSPLAGGQETQYF.

This clone appeared once. V and J are TRBV2 and TRBJ1-5, with D unresolved. Germline V gene sequence: CDR1 SNHLY, CDR2 FYNNEI. The V end lost 5 bases, the J end lost 0 bases, and 8 bases lay between the germline ends. CDR3 length equals 14 residues. In DNA, the CDR3 is TGTGCCAGCAGTTATCAGAATAGCAATCAGCCCCAGCATTTT. Translated, it gives CASSYQNSNQPQHF.

The rearrangement joins TRBV6-6 to TRBJ1-2; the D gene is possibly TRBD1 (6 bases). V was pared by 2 bases and J by 1 base, with 11 bases between. CDR1 is MNHNY and CDR2 is SVGAGI in the germline V gene (reference sequence). The CDR3 extends over 15 amino acids. The CDR3 nucleotides are TGTGCCAGCAGTTACAGGGGGTCGCATAACTATGGCTACACCTTC. Its protein is CASSYRGSHNYGYTF.

This chain uses TRBV14 with TRBJ2-2; D not certain. This CDR3 has 14 residues. Trimming cost V 0 bases and J 3 bases, with 5 bases left between them. Germline lookup yields CDR1 SGHDN and CDR2 FVKESK. The CDR3 bases are TGTGCCAGCAGCCAAGATGAGTACACCGGGGAGCTGTTTTTT. Its translation is CASSQDEYTGELFF. Variable domain in full (rest from reference TRBV14 and TRBJ2-2): EAGVTQFPSHSVIEKGQTVTLRCDPISGHDNLYWYRRVMGKEIKFLLHFVKESKQDESGMPNNRFLAERTGGTYSTLKVQPAELEDSGVYFCASSQDEYTGELFFGEGSRLTVL.

This chain links TRBV5-1 with TRBJ2-1; D is unclear. The CDR3 covers 11 residues. The V gene lost 7 bases and the J gene lost 6 bases, with 8 bases spanning the gap. CDR1 is SGHRS, CDR2 YFSETQ, per germline. As DNA, the CDR3 is TGCGCCAGCCGCCGGGTCAATGAGCAGTTCTTC. Translation gives CASRRVNEQFF.

V and J are TRBV27 and TRBJ2-1, with 9 bases that match TRBD2. Trimming took 5 bases from V and 0 from J; bases not matched to a gene: 8. Germline values: CDR1 MNHEY, CDR2 SMNVEV (reference sequence). The CDR3 has 17 residues. The CDR3: CASSLVAGVLSYNEQFF. The CDR3, as DNA: TGTGCCAGCAGTCTCGTAGCGGGAGTGCTCTCCTACAATGAGCAGTTCTTC.

V is TRBV11-2 and J is TRBJ1-1; 7 nucleotides match TRBD1. The V gene end was trimmed by 0 bases and the J gene end by 4 bases; junction bases not matched to a gene: 2. The CDR3 extends over 14 amino acids. CDR1 and CDR2 from the germline V gene are SGHAT and FQNNGV. The CDR3 protein is CASSLDAGGTEAFF. The DNA for the CDR3 is TGTGCCAGCAGCTTAGATGCAGGGGGCACTGAAGCTTTCTTT.

The chain couples TRBV28 to TRBJ1-4; D call uncertain. The CDR3 loop spans 14 amino acids. V lost 5 bases and J lost 8, with 15 bases in between. CDR1 and CDR2 (germline): MDHEN, SYDVKM. The CDR3 reads CASSPPGVGEKLFF. The CDR3 nucleotides are TGTGCCAGCAGTCCCCCCGGGGTCGGAGAAAAACTGTTTTTT.

The V and J genes are TRBV4-2 and TRBJ1-1; D is unresolved. The CDR3 runs to 15 residues. The V gene's germline CDR1 is LGHNA and CDR2 YNFKEQ. The V end was cut by 1 base, the J end by 1 base, with 10 bases between. The CDR3 nucleotides are TGTGCCAGCAGCCAAGGAGCGGACCAGAACACTGAAGCTTTCTTT. Protein product: CASSQGADQNTEAFF.

The V call is TRBV15, the J call TRBJ2-2; tentatively, D is TRBD2 (5 bases). Trimming stripped 0 bases from V and 6 bases from J, with 8 bases between. The CDR3 is made up of 14 amino acids. CDR1 LNHNV and CDR2 YYDKDF come from the germline V gene (reference sequence). This chain's CDR3 is CATSRELEAGELFF. Written as DNA, the CDR3 is TGTGCCACCAGCAGAGAGTTGGAGGCCGGGGAGCTGTTTTTT.